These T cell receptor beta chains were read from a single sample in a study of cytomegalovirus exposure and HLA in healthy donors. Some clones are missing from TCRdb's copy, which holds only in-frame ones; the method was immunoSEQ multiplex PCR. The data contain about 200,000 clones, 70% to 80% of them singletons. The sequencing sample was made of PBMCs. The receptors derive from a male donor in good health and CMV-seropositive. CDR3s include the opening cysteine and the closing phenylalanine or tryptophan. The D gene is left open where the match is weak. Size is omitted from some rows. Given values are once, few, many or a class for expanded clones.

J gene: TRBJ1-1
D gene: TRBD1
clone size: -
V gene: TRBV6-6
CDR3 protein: CATGSQDRAGTEAFF
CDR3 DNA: TGTGCCACCGGTTCCCAGGACAGGGCAGGCACTGAAGCTTTCTTT

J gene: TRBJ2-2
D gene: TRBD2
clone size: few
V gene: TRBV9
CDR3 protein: CASSVEGSGMGGELFF
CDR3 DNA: TGTGCCAGCAGCGTAGAAGGTAGCGGGATGGGCGGGGAGCTGTTTTTT

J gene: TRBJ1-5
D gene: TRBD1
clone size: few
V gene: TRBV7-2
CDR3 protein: CASNPYRGGNQPQHF
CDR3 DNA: TGTGCCAGCAACCCGTACAGGGGCGGCAATCAGCCCCAGCATTTT

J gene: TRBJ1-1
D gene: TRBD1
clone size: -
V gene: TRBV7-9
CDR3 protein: CASSPYRGSMNTEAFF
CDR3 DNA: TGTGCCAGCAGCCCATACAGGGGGAGTATGAACACTGAAGCTTTCTTT

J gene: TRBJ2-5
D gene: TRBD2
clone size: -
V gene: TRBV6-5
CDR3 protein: CASSYGLAGVQETQYF
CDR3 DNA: TGTGCCAGCAGCTACGGACTAGCGGGGGTACAAGAGACCCAGTACTTC

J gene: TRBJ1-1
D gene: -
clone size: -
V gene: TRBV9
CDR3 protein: CASSVEALNTEAFF
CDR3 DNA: TGTGCCAGCAGCGTTGAGGCTTTGAACACTGAAGCTTTCTTT

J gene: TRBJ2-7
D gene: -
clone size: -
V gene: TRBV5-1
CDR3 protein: CASSLSGLSGYEQYF
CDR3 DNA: TGCGCCAGCAGCTTGTCCGGTCTTTCGGGCTACGAGCAGTACTTC

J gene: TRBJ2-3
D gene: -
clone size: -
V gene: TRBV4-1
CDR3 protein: CASSQEQIDTQYF
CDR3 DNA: TGCGCCAGCAGCCAAGAACAGATCGATACGCAGTATTTT

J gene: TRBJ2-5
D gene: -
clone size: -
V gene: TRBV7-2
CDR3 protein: CASSLGGERAQYF
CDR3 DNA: TGTGCCAGCAGCTTAGGCGGGGAACGGGCCCAGTACTTC

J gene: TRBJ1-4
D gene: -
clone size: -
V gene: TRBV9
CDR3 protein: CASSVGPHNEKLFF
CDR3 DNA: TGTGCCAGCAGCGTAGGGCCACACAATGAAAAACTGTTTTTT

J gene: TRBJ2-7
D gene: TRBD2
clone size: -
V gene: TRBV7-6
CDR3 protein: CASSLDTLAGPIYEQYF
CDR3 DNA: TGTGCCAGCAGCCTCGACACCCTAGCGGGACCGATCTACGAGCAGTACTTC

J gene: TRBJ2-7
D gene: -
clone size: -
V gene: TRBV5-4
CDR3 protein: CASSTPSTGEGDEQYF
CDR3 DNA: TGTGCCAGCAGCACGCCATCGACGGGGGAAGGCGACGAGCAGTACTTC

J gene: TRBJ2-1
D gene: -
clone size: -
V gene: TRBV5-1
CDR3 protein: CASSPSVGQFF
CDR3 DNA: TGCGCCAGCAGTCCCAGCGTAGGGCAGTTCTTC

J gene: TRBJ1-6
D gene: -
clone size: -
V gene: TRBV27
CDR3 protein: CASRSLNSPLHF
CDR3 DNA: TGTGCCAGCCGTTCTCTTAATTCACCCCTCCACTTT

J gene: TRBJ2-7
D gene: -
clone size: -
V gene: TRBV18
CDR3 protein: CASSPGTFSYEQYF
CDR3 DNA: TGTGCCAGCTCACCCGGGACATTCTCCTACGAGCAGTACTTC

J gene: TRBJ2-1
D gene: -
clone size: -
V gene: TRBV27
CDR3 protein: CASGPRRELHNEQFF
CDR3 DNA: TGTGCCAGCGGGCCCAGACGGGAGCTACACAATGAGCAGTTCTTC

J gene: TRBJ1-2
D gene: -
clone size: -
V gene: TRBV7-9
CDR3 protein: CSSSATTVFYGYTF
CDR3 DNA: TGTTCCAGCAGCGCGACGACAGTTTTCTATGGCTACACCTTC

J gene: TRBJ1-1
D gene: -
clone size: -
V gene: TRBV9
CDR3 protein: CASSVGGEGLAFF
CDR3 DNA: TGTGCCAGCAGCGTAGGGGGGGAGGGGCTCGCTTTCTTT

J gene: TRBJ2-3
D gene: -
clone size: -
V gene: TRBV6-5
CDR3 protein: CASSFSGGSVADTQYF
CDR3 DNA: TGTGCCAGCAGTTTTTCAGGAGGATCGGTAGCGGATACGCAGTATTTT

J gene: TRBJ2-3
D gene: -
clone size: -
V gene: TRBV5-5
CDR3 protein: CASSVQGGTRYF
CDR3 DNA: TGTGCCAGCAGCGTACAGGGGGGGACTCGGTATTTT

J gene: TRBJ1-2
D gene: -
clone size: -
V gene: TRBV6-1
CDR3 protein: CASSTRTDHDGYTF
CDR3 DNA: TGTGCCAGCAGTACGAGGACAGACCACGATGGCTACACCTTC

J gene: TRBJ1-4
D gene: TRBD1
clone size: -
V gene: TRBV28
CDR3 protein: CASKGTGLNEKLFF
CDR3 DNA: TGTGCCAGCAAGGGGACAGGCCTAAATGAAAAACTGTTTTTT

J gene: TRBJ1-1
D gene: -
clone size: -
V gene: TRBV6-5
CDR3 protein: CASSRGGDTEAFF
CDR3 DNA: TGTGCCAGCAGCCGAGGGGGTGACACTGAAGCTTTCTTT

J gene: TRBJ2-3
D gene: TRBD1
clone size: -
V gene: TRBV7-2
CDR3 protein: CASSYTGVDTQYF
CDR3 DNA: TGTGCCAGCAGCTATACAGGGGTCGATACGCAGTATTTT

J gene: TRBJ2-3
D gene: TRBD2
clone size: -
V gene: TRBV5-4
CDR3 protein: CASSFGLEASDTQYF
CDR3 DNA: TGTGCCAGCAGCTTCGGACTAGAGGCCTCAGATACGCAGTATTTT

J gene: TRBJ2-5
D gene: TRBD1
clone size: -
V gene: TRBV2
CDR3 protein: CASSNYRGQEAQYF
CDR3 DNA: TGTGCCAGCAGTAATTACAGGGGCCAAGAGGCCCAGTACTTC

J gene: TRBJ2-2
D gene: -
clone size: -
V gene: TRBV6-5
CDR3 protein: CASRRMVTGELFF
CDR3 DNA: TGTGCCAGCAGGAGGATGGTCACCGGGGAGCTGTTTTTT

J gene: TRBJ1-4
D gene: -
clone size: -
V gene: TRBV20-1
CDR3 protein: CSARDEKLFF
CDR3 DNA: TGCAGTGCTCGCGATGAAAAACTGTTTTTT

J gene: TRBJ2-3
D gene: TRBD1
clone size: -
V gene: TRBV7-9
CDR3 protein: CASSLVGTGGGTQYF
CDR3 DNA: TGTGCCAGCAGCTTAGTAGGGACAGGGGGCGGTACGCAGTATTTT